This entry features one T cell receptor (beta chain) sequence. Cohorts were assigned according to the clinical history that participants reported. In the 2 weeks before study entry, exposed participants met a COVID-19 case, which was PCR-confirmed or clinician-diagnosed. As originally analysed: For nucleated cells, counts were estimated from reference gene primer amplification. Here immunoSEQ multiplex PCR was the method, and the copy in TCRdb shows in-frame clones only, minus some. V, J and clone size are those of that table, while D and trimming were read from the DNA. The profile shows 270,000 or so clones, 85% to 95% of them singletons. The sample originates from a study of blood T cell repertoires in COVID-19. This CDR3 comprises 16 residues. Per germline, CDR1 LNHDA and CDR2 SQIVND (reference sequence). The V end was cut by 10 bases, the J end by 7 bases, with 26 bases between.

The sequenced sample consisted of PBMCs or T cells enriched from blood (not recorded which). The receptor's source is a man aged 35-49 years who had been exposed to COVID-19. This chain connects TRBV19 to TRBJ2-1, with D possibly TRBD2 on 6 matching bases. In nucleotides, the CDR3 is TGTGCCACCAACCCGATGGGAGGAAAGGGGATTAATGAGCAGTTCTTC. Protein sequence: CATNPMGGKGINEQFF.